A single sample gave rise to the 20 T cell receptor beta chains below, sequenced in a study of molecular identifiers for immune sequencing clone quantification. One entry per CDR3 protein results from TCRdb running MiXCR on the PCR reads. The sample lists about 300,000 distinct CDR3 sequences, about a fifth occurring once. Input material: naive CD8+ T cells from blood, with Jurkat cell RNA spiked in. As to subset: FACS-sorted CD8+CD4-CCR7+CD45RA+ naive T cells. These receptors were collected from a human donor in good health. Some libraries in this study had Jurkat cell RNA spiked in.

This clonotype was recorded at least ten times. This chain links TRBV3-1 with TRBJ2-6, with a weak D call TRBD2 (6 bases). The CDR3 is 16 residues long. The germline V and J ends were trimmed by 0 bases and 5 bases, with 11 bases remaining between them. Germline V gives CDR1 LGHDT, CDR2 YNNKEL (reference sequence). DNA of the CDR3: TGTGCCAGCAGCCAAGATGGAGGGATGCGGGCCAACGTCCTGACTTTC. The encoded protein is CASSQDGGMRANVLTF.

This clonotype was counted at least ten times. This sequence joins TRBV6-1 and TRBJ2-2; D uncertain. CDR3 size: 13 residues. Looked up from germline, CDR1 is MNHNS and CDR2 is SASEGT. Trimming removed 10 bases from V and 1 base from J, with 10 bases in between. The CDR3 here is CATTRQNTGELFF. CDR3 sequence (DNA): TGTGCCACCACCCGGCAGAACACCGGGGAGCTGTTTTTT.

This clonotype was picked up many times. V is TRBV19 and J is TRBJ2-7; 10 nucleotides match TRBD2. The germline gives CDR1 LNHDA, CDR2 SQIVND (reference sequence). The length of the CDR3 is 13 residues. The V segment lost 5 bases and the J segment 3 bases; nucleotides outside the gene matches: 1. CDR3 sequence: CASSSSGSYEQYF. The CDR3 DNA is TGTGCCAGTAGTTCTAGCGGGAGCTACGAGCAGTACTTC.

There are many counts of this clonotype. This chain links TRBV13 with TRBJ1-2, with 10 bases matching TRBD1. The V gene's germline CDR1 is PRHDT and CDR2 FYEKMQ (reference sequence). Trimming removed 6 bases from V and 2 bases from J; junction bases left unmatched: 3. The CDR3 loop spans 14 amino acids. The CDR3 protein is CASSRQGANYGYTF. The CDR3 DNA sequence: TGTGCCAGCAGTCGACAGGGGGCAAACTATGGCTACACCTTC.

The genes are TRBV27 and TRBJ2-3, with a weak D call TRBD1 (6 bases). Trimming removed 5 bases at V and 1 base at J, with 16 bases between. The CDR3 loop spans 16 amino acids. Germline V gives CDR1 MNHEY, CDR2 SMNVEV (reference sequence). In DNA, the CDR3 is TGTGCCAGCAGTCCAGAGGGGGTCTGGGGCACAGATACGCAGTATTTT. Its protein is CASSPEGVWGTDTQYF.

This clonotype came up many times. The rearrangement uses TRBV27 and TRBJ1-2, with D possibly matching TRBD1 (6 bases). The germline V and J ends were trimmed by 5 bases and 4 bases, with 23 bases remaining between them. Germline V gene lookup returns CDR1 MNHEY and CDR2 SMNVEV (reference sequence). The CDR3 totals 17 residues. CDR3 coding DNA: TGTGCCAGCAGTCCAGACTCCAGGGGCTCCTTTTCCTATGGCTACACCTTC. It encodes CASSPDSRGSFSYGYTF.

The sample holds many counts of this clonotype. The genes are TRBV12-3 or TRBV12-4 and TRBJ2-3, with TRBD2 matching 8 bases. The CDR3 is made up of 15 amino acids. With V trimmed by 7 bases and J by 6 bases, 12 bases remained unmatched. The DNA for the CDR3 is TGTGCCAGCATCCCCTCCGGGGGGGCTTGGGATACGCAGTATTTT. It translates to CASIPSGGAWDTQYF.

V usage is TRBV7-9 and J usage is TRBJ1-3, with 7 bases matching TRBD1. The CDR3 extends over 15 amino acids. Germline V gene lookup returns CDR1 SEHNR and CDR2 FQNEAQ (reference sequence). V lost 5 bases, J lost 0 bases, and 4 bases stayed unmatched. The CDR3, as DNA: TGTGCCAGCAGCATGACAGGGAGCTCTGGAAACACCATATATTTT. It is translated as CASSMTGSSGNTIYF.

This clonotype was seen a few times. The rearrangement links TRBV4-1 to TRBJ2-5; TRBD2 is a possible D gene (6 bases). Germline values: CDR1 MGHRA, CDR2 YSYEKL. V lost 1 base to trimming and J lost 4 bases, with 10 bases between them. The CDR3 totals 14 residues. CDR3 loop: CASSQVGTRETQYF. As DNA, the CDR3 is TGCGCCAGCAGCCAAGTCGGGACTCGAGAGACCCAGTACTTC.

This clonotype was detected ten times or more. The gene calls are TRBV5-1 and TRBJ2-7; either TRBD1 or TRBD2 may fit D (5 bases each). This CDR3 has 15 amino acids. With 2 bases removed from V and 2 bases from J, the gap between germline ends came to 14 bases. CDR1 is SGHRS, CDR2 YFSETQ, per germline. CDR3 DNA sequence: TGCGCCAGCAGCTTCGCCCGGGACGAGCCCTACGAGCAGTACTTC. It is translated as CASSFARDEPYEQYF.

This clonotype appeared many times. This sequence joins TRBV29-1 and TRBJ2-1; 9 bases agree with TRBD2. The CDR3 loop spans 14 amino acids. The germline V gene encodes CDR1 SQVTM and CDR2 ANQGSEA. The junction had 8 bases not matched to a gene; V was cut back by 6 bases and J by 5 bases. CDR3 DNA: TGCAGCGTCTCCAAATCTAGCGGGGACAATGAGCAGTTCTTC. It encodes CSVSKSSGDNEQFF.

This clonotype has a handful of counts. V and J are TRBV15 and TRBJ1-3; the match to TRBD1 covers 8 bases. From germline, CDR1 is LNHNV and CDR2 YYDKDF (reference sequence). This CDR3 contains 13 residues. V shed 9 bases and J 3 bases; nucleotides not matched to a gene: 4. The chain's CDR3 is CATDTGGGNTIYF. CDR3 DNA: TGTGCCACGGATACAGGGGGTGGAAACACCATATATTTT.

At least ten counts were recorded for this clonotype. The chain combines TRBV4-3 with TRBJ1-4; unclear D gene. Germline assignment: CDR1 LGHNA and CDR2 YSLEER. The CDR3 length is 15 residues. The ends were cut back, 4 bases at V and 0 bases at J, with 9 bases in the middle. CDR3 sequence: CASSPLIATNEKLFF. The CDR3 bases are TGCGCCAGCAGCCCGCTTATAGCAACTAATGAAAAACTGTTTTTT.

This clonotype was detected many times. Here the CDR3 reads CASSEFPSGRTDTQYF. The CDR3 DNA sequence: TGTGCCAGCAGTGAATTTCCTAGCGGCCGAACAGATACGCAGTATTTT. The chain joins TRBV2 to TRBJ2-3; 7 bases are shared with TRBD2. Germline V gene lookup returns CDR1 SNHLY and CDR2 FYNNEI. The CDR3 runs 16 residues. Germline trimming cut 2 bases from V and 3 bases from J; bases unmatched to any gene: 8.

This clonotype was observed many times. The V and J genes are TRBV5-1 and TRBJ2-7; D is perhaps TRBD1 or TRBD2 (5 bases each). The V end was cut by 4 bases, the J end by 3 bases, with 11 bases between. This CDR3 region has 13 residues. CDR1 is SGHRS, CDR2 YFSETQ, per germline. The CDR3 nucleotides are TGCGCCAGCAGCCGGGACGCTGACTACGAGCAGTACTTC. Its protein is CASSRDADYEQYF.

Points on this clonotype: This may come from a read error, since a much larger clone is one base off. This rearrangement joins TRBV20-1 to TRBJ2-5; D possibly corresponds to TRBD2 (5 bases). Per the germline V gene, CDR1 is DFQATT and CDR2 is SNEGSKA (reference sequence). The CDR3 is 12 residues long. The CDR3 DNA reads TGCAGTGCCTCGTTCGAGGGAGAGGCCCAGTACTTC. It codes for CSASFEGEAQYF.

This chain connects TRBV5-6 to TRBJ2-2; D remains unclear. Trimming pared 0 bases from V and 7 bases from J, leaving 4 bases between. The CDR3 is 12 residues long. In germline, CDR1 is SGHDT, CDR2 YYEEEE. This CDR3 is CASSLGGGELFF. In DNA form, the CDR3 reads TGTGCCAGCAGCTTGGGTGGCGGGGAGCTGTTTTTT.

The J gene is TRBJ1-1, the V gene TRBV4-1, with D uncertain. The germline CDR1 and CDR2 sequences are MGHRA and YSYEKL. This CDR3 is 17 amino acids long. Trimming took off 0 bases at V and 0 bases at J, with 14 bases between the two ends. Here the CDR3 DNA reads TGCGCCAGCAGCCAAGAACCTATAGCCAGCATGAACACTGAAGCTTTCTTT. It encodes CASSQEPIASMNTEAFF.

This clonotype showed up just a few times. The genes are TRBV20-1 and TRBJ2-3; TRBD2 aligns across 7 bases. V dropped 4 bases and J dropped 3; count of bases not matched to a gene: 10. CDR3 length: 15 amino acids. Germline CDR1 and CDR2: DFQATT and SNEGSKA (reference sequence). The CDR3 bases are TGCAGTGCTATCCCCGGCGGGAGCCGAACAGATACGCAGTATTTT. Translating gives CSAIPGGSRTDTQYF.

This clonotype was recorded once. Because it lacks the conserved phenylalanine or tryptophan at the end, this CDR3 is likely a read error. This chain links TRBV7-9 with TRBJ2-3; D gene unclear. This CDR3 region has 13 residues. V lost 0 bases to trimming and J lost 3 bases, with 4 bases between them. Germline V gene sequence: CDR1 SEHNR, CDR2 FQNEAQ (reference sequence). The CDR3 bases are TGTGCCAGCAGCTTAGCAGCGACAGATACGCAGTATCTT. Its translation: CASSLAATDTQYL.